These 9 T cell receptor beta chains were sequenced from one sample in a study of CD8 T cells in Susac syndrome. When the RNA was reverse transcribed, random hexamers were used with an input of roughly 0.5 to 1 ug. In TCRdb, the immunoSEQ multiplex PCR reads were re-called with MiXCR into one record per CDR3 protein. Of 150,000 to 200,000 distinct CDR3 sequences listed, just under 95% are singletons. Sequenced input: CD4+ T cells from PBMCs. The receptors originated from a human donor in good health.

The chain has TRBV3-1 and TRBJ2-3, with D hard to call. The V and J ends lost 2 bases and 0 bases respectively, with 9 bases between them. Looked up from germline, CDR1 is LGHDT and CDR2 is YNNKEL (reference sequence). The CDR3 extends over 15 amino acids. The DNA for the CDR3 is TGTGCCAGCAGCCAAACTTGGTTAAGCACAGATACGCAGTATTTT. This encodes CASSQTWLSTDTQYF.

This clonotype was observed a single time. The gene calls are TRBV29-1 and TRBJ1-2, with a weak D call TRBD1 (6 bases). This CDR3 spans 14 amino acids. Per the germline V gene, CDR1 is SQVTM and CDR2 is ANQGSEA. The V and J ends lost 3 bases and 3 bases respectively, with 14 bases between them. This CDR3 reads CSVDGGGTDYGYTF. The CDR3 DNA reads as TGCAGCGTTGATGGAGGGGGGACGGACTATGGCTACACCTTC.

Here the CDR3 DNA reads TGCAGTGCTAGCGACGATGGGGGGACCACCGCTGGCTACACCTTC. It translates to CSASDDGGTTAGYTF. This chain connects TRBV20-1 to TRBJ1-2, with D possibly TRBD1 on 5 matching bases. The CDR3 is 15 amino acids. V was cut by 3 bases and J by 7 bases, with 21 bases left in between. CDR1 and CDR2 (germline): DFQATT, SNEGSKA (reference sequence).

The chain recombines TRBV20-1 with TRBJ2-7; TRBD1 matches at 8 bases. The trim removed 6 bases at V and 3 bases at J, leaving 10 bases unmatched. The CDR3 is 14 residues long. Per germline, CDR1 DFQATT and CDR2 SNEGSKA (reference sequence). CDR3: CSATRTGYGYEQYF. CDR3 DNA: TGCAGTGCGACGCGGACAGGGTACGGCTACGAGCAGTACTTC.

This rearrangement joins TRBV28 to TRBJ1-1; no firm D call. Trimming removed 8 bases at V and 0 bases at J, with 10 bases between. CDR1 and CDR2 from the germline V gene are MDHEN and SYDVKM. The CDR3 is 13 amino acids. CDR3 region: CASLHRLNTEAFF. The CDR3, as DNA: TGTGCCAGCCTGCACCGATTGAACACTGAAGCTTTCTTT. The full variable domain, in which reference TRBV28 and TRBJ1-1 provide the parts outside the CDR3, is DVKVTQSSRYLVKRTGEKVFLECVQDMDHENMFWYRQDPGLGLRLIYFSYDVKMKEKGDIPEGYSVSREKKERFSLILESASTNQTSMYLCASLHRLNTEAFFGQGTRLTVV.

V and J are TRBV29-1 and TRBJ1-1; tentatively, D is TRBD1 (6 bases). This CDR3 spans 15 amino acids. Between the trimmed V and J ends, which lost 2 bases and 4 bases, there was a span of 17 bases. Germline values: CDR1 SQVTM, CDR2 ANQGSEA. CDR3 region: CSVEYRGRRGTEAFF. The CDR3 DNA reads as TGCAGCGTTGAATATCGGGGGCGGCGAGGCACTGAAGCTTTCTTT.

The rearrangement links TRBV6-2 or TRBV6-3 to TRBJ1-5; the D is unclear. The V end lost 4 bases, the J end lost 9 bases, and 10 bases lay between the germline ends. The CDR3 is 12 amino acids. Germline V gene data show CDR1 as MNHEY and CDR2 as SVGEGT. The CDR3 DNA reads as TGTGCCAGCAGTTCCCTCGGGAGGCCCCAGCATTTT. It translates to CASSSLGRPQHF.

The rearrangement uses TRBV20-1 and TRBJ2-3, with D tentatively TRBD2 (7 bases). V shed 4 bases and J shed 2 bases, with 13 bases lying between them. The germline V gene has CDR1 DFQATT and CDR2 SNEGSKA (reference sequence). The CDR3 consists of 14 residues. CDR3 DNA sequence: TGCAGTGCTAATTTGCGGGGGCCCACAGATACGCAGTATTTT. Translated, it gives CSANLRGPTDTQYF.

The V and J genes are TRBV6-1 and TRBJ2-1; D remains ambiguous. V shed 5 bases and J shed 5 bases, with 7 bases lying between them. CDR3 length equals 12 residues. CDR1 is MNHNS and CDR2 is SASEGT in the germline V gene. CDR3 coding DNA: TGTGCCAGCAGTAGTAGTAACAATGAGCAGTTCTTC. Amino acid sequence: CASSSSNNEQFF.